This is a list of T cell receptor beta chains from one sample in a study of cytomegalovirus exposure and HLA in healthy donors. Assay: immunoSEQ multiplex PCR; the TCRdb copy retains only in-frame clones and omits some. The repertoire has about 140,000 clones, more than 85% of them found once; the top ten carry approximately 0.7%. The specimen sequenced was PBMCs. These receptors were obtained from a man between 18 and 35 years old in good health and CMV-seronegative. CDR3s include the opening cysteine and the closing phenylalanine or tryptophan. The D gene is left open where the match is weak. Clone size is not always given. Where it is, it says once, few, many or a class for expanded clones.

D: -; V: TRBV21-1; J: TRBJ2-3; size: -; CDR3: CASSKDLVAGSSDTQYF; DNA: TGTGCCAGCAGCAAAGACCTAGTCGCGGGGTCTTCAGATACGCAGTATTTT
D: -; V: TRBV7-9; J: TRBJ1-3; size: -; CDR3: CASSLVTPSGNTIYF; DNA: TGTGCCAGCAGCTTAGTTACACCCTCTGGAAACACCATATATTTT
D: -; V: TRBV11-1; J: TRBJ1-2; size: -; CDR3: CASSPGEGSGYTF; DNA: TGTGCCAGCAGCCCAGGTGAGGGATCCGGCTACACCTTC
D: TRBD1; V: TRBV27; J: TRBJ2-5; size: once; CDR3: CASSYPQGAFGETQYF; DNA: TGTGCCAGCAGCTACCCACAGGGGGCATTCGGGGAGACCCAGTACTTC
D: -; V: TRBV5-1; J: TRBJ2-1; size: -; CDR3: CASSFYGIPSNEQFF; DNA: TGCGCCAGCAGCTTCTACGGGATACCCTCGAATGAGCAGTTCTTC
D: TRBD2; V: TRBV7-6; J: TRBJ2-5; size: few; CDR3: CASSLRGLAGLETQYF; DNA: TGTGCCAGCAGCTTACGAGGACTAGCGGGATTGGAGACCCAGTACTTC
D: TRBD1; V: TRBV13; J: TRBJ2-5; size: -; CDR3: CASSSTTGGETQYF; DNA: TGTGCCAGCAGCTCGACGACAGGGGGAGAGACCCAGTACTTC
D: TRBD1; V: TRBV5-6; J: TRBJ1-3; size: -; CDR3: CASSVDRGASPSGNTIYF; DNA: TGTGCCAGCAGCGTGGACAGGGGGGCCTCCCCCTCTGGAAACACCATATATTTT
D: -; V: TRBV18; J: TRBJ1-1; size: -; CDR3: CASSLQANTEAFF; DNA: TGTGCCAGCTCACTTCAGGCTAACACTGAAGCTTTCTTT
D: -; V: TRBV5-4; J: TRBJ2-3; size: -; CDR3: CASSPAGPPGTDTQYF; DNA: TGTGCCAGCAGCCCGGCAGGGCCCCCGGGCACAGATACGCAGTATTTT
D: -; V: TRBV4-1; J: TRBJ1-5; size: -; CDR3: CASSQVGGRNQPQHF; DNA: TGCGCCAGCAGCCAAGTGGGGGGGCGAAATCAGCCCCAGCATTTT
D: TRBD1; V: TRBV6-1; J: TRBJ1-1; size: -; CDR3: CASSPGTGFEAFF; DNA: TGTGCCAGCAGTCCCGGGACAGGGTTCGAAGCTTTCTTT
D: TRBD1; V: TRBV5-6; J: TRBJ1-2; size: few; CDR3: CASSIGTAGGYTF; DNA: TGTGCCAGCAGCATTGGGACAGCGGGTGGCTACACCTTC
D: -; V: TRBV7-2; J: TRBJ1-5; size: once; CDR3: CASSPNRWPQHF; DNA: TGTGCCAGCAGCCCGAACCGGTGGCCCCAGCATTTT
D: -; V: TRBV5-4; J: TRBJ1-2; size: -; CDR3: CASSTSQGNYGYTF; DNA: TGTGCCAGCAGCACTTCCCAGGGCAACTATGGCTACACCTTC
D: -; V: TRBV6-5; J: TRBJ2-1; size: -; CDR3: CASNHKRAYNEQFF; DNA: TGTGCCAGCAACCATAAGCGCGCCTACAATGAGCAGTTCTTC
D: -; V: TRBV2; J: TRBJ1-6; size: few; CDR3: CASTAGRNSPLHF; DNA: TGTGCCAGCACTGCAGGGCGAAATTCACCCCTCCACTTT
D: TRBD1; V: TRBV7-9; J: TRBJ1-1; size: -; CDR3: CASSFTTGLGVNTEAFF; DNA: TGTGCCAGCAGCTTTACGACAGGGCTGGGGGTGAACACTGAAGCTTTCTTT